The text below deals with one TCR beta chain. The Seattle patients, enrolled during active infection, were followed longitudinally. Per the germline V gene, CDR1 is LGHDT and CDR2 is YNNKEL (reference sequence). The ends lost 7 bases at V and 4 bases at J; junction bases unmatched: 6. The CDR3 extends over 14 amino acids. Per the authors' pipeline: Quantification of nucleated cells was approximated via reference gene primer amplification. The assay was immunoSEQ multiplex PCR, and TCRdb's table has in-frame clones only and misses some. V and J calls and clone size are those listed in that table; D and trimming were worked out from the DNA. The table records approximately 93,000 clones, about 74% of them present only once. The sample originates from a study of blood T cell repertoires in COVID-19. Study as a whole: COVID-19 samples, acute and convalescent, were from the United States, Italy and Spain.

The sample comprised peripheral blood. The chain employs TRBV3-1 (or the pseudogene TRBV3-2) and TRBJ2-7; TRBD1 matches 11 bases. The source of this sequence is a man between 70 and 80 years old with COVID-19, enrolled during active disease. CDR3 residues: CASTVGQGVYEQYF. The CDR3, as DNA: TGTGCCAGCACTGTGGGACAGGGGGTTTACGAGCAGTACTTC.